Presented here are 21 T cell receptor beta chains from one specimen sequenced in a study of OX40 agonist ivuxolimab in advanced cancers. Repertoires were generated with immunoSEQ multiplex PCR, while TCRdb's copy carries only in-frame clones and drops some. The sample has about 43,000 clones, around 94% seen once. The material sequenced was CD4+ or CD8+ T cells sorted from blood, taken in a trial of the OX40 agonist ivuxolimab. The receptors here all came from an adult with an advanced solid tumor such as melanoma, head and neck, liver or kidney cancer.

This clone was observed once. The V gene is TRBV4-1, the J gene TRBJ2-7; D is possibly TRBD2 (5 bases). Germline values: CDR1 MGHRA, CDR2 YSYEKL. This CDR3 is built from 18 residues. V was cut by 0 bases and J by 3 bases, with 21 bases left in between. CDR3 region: CASSQDIKRLAGSYEQYF. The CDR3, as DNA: TGCGCCAGCAGCCAAGATATAAAGCGGCTAGCTGGGAGCTACGAGCAGTACTTC.

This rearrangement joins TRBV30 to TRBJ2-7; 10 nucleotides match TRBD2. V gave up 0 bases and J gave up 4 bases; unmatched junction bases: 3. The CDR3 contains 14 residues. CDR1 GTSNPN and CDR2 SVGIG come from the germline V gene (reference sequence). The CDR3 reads CAWSVASGSYEQYF. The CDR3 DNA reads TGTGCCTGGAGTGTGGCTAGCGGGAGTTACGAGCAGTACTTC.

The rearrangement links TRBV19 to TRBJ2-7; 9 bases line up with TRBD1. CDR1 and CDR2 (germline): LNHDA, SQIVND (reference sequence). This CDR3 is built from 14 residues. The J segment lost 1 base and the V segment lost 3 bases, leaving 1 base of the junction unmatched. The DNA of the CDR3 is TGTGCCAGTAGTATCGGACAGGGGTCCTACGAGCAGTACTTC. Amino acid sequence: CASSIGQGSYEQYF. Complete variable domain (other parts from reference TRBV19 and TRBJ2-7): DGGITQSPKYLFRKEGQNVTLSCEQNLNHDAMYWYRQDPGQGLRLIYYSQIVNDFQKGDIAEGYSVSREKKESFPLTVTSAQKNPTAFYLCASSIGQGSYEQYFGPGTRLTVT.

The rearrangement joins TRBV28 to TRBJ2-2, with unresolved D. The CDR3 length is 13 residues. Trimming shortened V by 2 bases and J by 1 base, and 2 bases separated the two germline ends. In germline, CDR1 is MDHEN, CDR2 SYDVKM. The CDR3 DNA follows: TGTGCCAGCAGTTTACAGAACACCGGGGAGCTGTTTTTT. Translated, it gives CASSLQNTGELFF.

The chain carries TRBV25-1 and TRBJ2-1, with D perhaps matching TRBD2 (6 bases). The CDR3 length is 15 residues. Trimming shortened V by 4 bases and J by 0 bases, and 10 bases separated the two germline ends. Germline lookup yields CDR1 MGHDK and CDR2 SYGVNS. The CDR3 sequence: CASSGTGSSYNEQFF. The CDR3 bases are TGTGCCAGCAGTGGGACCGGGAGCTCCTACAATGAGCAGTTCTTC.

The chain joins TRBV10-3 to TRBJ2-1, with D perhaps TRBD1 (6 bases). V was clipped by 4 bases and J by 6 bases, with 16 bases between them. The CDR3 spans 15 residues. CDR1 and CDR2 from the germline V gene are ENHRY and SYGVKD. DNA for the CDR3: TGTGCCATCAGTGCAATATGGACAGTCCGCAATGAGCAGTTCTTC. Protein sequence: CAISAIWTVRNEQFF.

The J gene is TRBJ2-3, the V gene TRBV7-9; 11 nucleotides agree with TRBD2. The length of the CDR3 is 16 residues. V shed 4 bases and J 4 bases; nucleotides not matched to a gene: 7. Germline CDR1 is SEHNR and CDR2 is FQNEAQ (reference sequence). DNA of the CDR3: TGTGCCAGCAGCTCGCGACTAGCGGGATACTCAGATACGCAGTATTTT. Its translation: CASSSRLAGYSDTQYF. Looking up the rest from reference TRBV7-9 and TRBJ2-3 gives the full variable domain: DTGVSQNPRHKITKRGQNVTFRCDPISEHNRLYWYRQTLGQGPEFLTYFQNEAQLEKSRLLSDRFSAERPKGSFSTLEIQRTEQGDSAMYLCASSSRLAGYSDTQYFGPGTRLTVL.

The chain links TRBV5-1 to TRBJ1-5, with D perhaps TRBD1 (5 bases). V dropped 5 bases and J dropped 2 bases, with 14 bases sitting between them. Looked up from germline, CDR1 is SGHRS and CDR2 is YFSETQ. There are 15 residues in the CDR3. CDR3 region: CASRPGPTGNQPQHF. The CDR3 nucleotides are TGCGCCAGCAGACCGGGGCCGACGGGCAATCAGCCCCAGCATTTT.

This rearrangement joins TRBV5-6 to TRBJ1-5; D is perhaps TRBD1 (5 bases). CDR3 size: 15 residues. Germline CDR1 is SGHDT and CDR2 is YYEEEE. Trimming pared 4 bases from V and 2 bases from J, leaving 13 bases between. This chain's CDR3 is CASSTQGYGNQPQHF. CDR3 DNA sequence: TGTGCCAGCAGCACGCAGGGATATGGCAATCAGCCCCAGCATTTT.

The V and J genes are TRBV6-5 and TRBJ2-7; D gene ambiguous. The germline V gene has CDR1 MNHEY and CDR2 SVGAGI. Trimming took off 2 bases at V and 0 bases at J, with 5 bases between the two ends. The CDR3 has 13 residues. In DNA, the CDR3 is TGTGCCAGCAGTTACCTGAGCTCCTACGAGCAGTACTTC. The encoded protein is CASSYLSSYEQYF.

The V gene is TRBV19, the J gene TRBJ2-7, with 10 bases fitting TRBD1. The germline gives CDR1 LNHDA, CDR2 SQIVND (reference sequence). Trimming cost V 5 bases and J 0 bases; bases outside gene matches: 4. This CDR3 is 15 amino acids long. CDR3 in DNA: TGTGCCAGTAGTGCCGGGACAGGGGTCTCCTACGAGCAGTACTTC. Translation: CASSAGTGVSYEQYF.

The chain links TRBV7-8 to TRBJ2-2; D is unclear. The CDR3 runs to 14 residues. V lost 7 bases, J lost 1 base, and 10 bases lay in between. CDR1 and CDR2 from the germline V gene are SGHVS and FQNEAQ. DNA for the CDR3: TGTGCCAGCAACTATCTAGAGAACACCGGGGAGCTGTTTTTT. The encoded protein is CASNYLENTGELFF.

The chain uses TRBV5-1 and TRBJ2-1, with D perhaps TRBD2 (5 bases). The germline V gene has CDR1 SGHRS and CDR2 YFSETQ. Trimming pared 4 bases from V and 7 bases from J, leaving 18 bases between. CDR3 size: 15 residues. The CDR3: CASSPRKITGNEQFF. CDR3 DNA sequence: TGCGCCAGCAGCCCCCGGAAGATAACGGGGAATGAGCAGTTCTTC.

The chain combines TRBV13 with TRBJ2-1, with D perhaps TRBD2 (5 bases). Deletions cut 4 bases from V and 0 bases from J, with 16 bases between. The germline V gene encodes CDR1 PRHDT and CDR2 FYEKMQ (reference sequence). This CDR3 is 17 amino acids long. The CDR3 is CASSSRFVGSSYNEQFF. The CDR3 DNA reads TGTGCCAGCAGCTCCCGTTTTGTGGGGAGCTCCTACAATGAGCAGTTCTTC. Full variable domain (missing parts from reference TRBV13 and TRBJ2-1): AAGVIQSPRHLIKEKRETATLKCYPIPRHDTVYWYQQGPGQDPQFLISFYEKMQSDKGSIPDRFSAQQFSDYHSELNMSSLELGDSALYFCASSSRFVGSSYNEQFFGPGTRLTVL.

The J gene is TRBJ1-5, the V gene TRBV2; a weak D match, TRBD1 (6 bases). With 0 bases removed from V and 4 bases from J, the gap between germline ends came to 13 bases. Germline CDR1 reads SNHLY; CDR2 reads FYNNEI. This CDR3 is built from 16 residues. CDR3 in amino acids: CASSEAGGSYNQPQHF. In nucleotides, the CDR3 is TGTGCCAGCAGTGAAGCGGGGGGCTCCTATAATCAGCCCCAGCATTTT.

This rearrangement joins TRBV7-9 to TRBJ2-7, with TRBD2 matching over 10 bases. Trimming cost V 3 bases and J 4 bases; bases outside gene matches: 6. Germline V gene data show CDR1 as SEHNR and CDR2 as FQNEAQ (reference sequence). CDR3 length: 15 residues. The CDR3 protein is CASSFLSGRGYEQYF. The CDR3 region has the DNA TGTGCCAGCAGCTTCCTGAGCGGGAGGGGGTACGAGCAGTACTTC.

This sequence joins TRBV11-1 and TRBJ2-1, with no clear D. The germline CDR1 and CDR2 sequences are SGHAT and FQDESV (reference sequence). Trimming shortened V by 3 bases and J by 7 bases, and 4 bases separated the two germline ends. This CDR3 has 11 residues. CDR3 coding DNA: TGTGCCAGCAGCTTGGATAATGAGCAGTTCTTC. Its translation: CASSLDNEQFF.

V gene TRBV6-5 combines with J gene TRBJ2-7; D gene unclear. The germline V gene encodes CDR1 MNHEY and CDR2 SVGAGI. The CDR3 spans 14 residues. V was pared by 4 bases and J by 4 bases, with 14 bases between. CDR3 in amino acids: CASSSGQILYEQYF. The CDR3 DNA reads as TGTGCCAGCAGTTCCGGCCAGATCCTATACGAGCAGTACTTC.

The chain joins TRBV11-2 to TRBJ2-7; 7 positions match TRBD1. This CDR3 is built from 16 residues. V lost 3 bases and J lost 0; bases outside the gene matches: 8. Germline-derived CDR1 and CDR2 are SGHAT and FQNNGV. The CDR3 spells CASSFVPGQSSYEQYF. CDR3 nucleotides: TGTGCCAGCAGCTTTGTCCCGGGACAGAGCTCCTACGAGCAGTACTTC.

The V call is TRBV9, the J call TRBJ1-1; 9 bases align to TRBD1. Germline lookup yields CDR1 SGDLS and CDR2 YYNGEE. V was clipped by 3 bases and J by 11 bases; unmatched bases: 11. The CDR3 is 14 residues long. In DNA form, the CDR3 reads TGTGCCAGCAGCGCGGGAGGACAGGGGACGGTTGCTTTCTTT. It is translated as CASSAGGQGTVAFF.

The CDR3 coding sequence is TGTGCCAGCAGCTTTACCACTAACGTCGAGACCCAGTACTTC. Encoded protein: CASSFTTNVETQYF. The chain joins TRBV5-6 to TRBJ2-5, with D hard to call. The CDR3 is made up of 14 amino acids. The V gene's germline CDR1 is SGHDT and CDR2 YYEEEE. V lost 2 bases and J 5 bases, leaving 13 bases between the germline ends.